The sequence of this TCR beta chain was determined in a study of vaccination and CD4 T cells after COVID-19. Study summary: Nasal swab PCR showed SARS-CoV-2 in convalescent patients, several with mild and one with severe disease.

Concerning this clonotype: Its antigen is unidentified.

The germline V gene encodes CDR1 MNHEY and CDR2 SVGAGI. Trimming pared 5 bases from V and 9 bases from J, leaving 20 bases between. This CDR3 has 15 amino acids. Treatment here: 10-day PBMC culture with coronavirus spike peptide pools or control peptides (ViraFEST assay). Wells contained two million PBMCs each, and these were cultured with about 10 IU/ml IL-2 and around 9.6 ug/ml peptide pools. An Oncomine TCR Beta short-read assay was used to sequence the DNA from cultured CD4+ T cells. Cultured CD4+ T cells were the source of extracted genomic DNA. TCRdb reprocessed the PCR reads with MiXCR, giving one entry per CDR3 protein. Found here are about 5,900 distinct CDR3 sequences, under 60% of them singletons; the top ten hold around 21%.

The sequence was collected from a human donor who had recovered from COVID-19. This chain connects TRBV6-5 to TRBJ1-5; a possible D gene is TRBD1 (5 bases). Material for sequencing was CD4+ T cells from blood, cultured in vitro. CDR3 sequence: CASSNLGGEGPPQHF. Here the CDR3 DNA reads TGTGCCAGCAGTAACTTAGGAGGGGAAGGTCCGCCCCAGCATTTT.